This entry features one T cell receptor (beta chain) sequence. This sample was taken from a study of T cell repertoires in cytomegalovirus infection. Whole-study context: Both a matching HLA type and CMV infection were indicated by public TCR beta signatures.

In TCRdb, the reads were re-called with MiXCR into one record per CDR3 protein. This table holds around 490,000 distinct CDR3 sequences, about 30% found once. This receptor was identified in a human donor in good health (CMV status not recorded). Some clones in this sample may be carry-over from other donors' samples. Specimen: PBMCs.

As DNA, the CDR3 is TGTGCCAGCAACGGACAGGGGAGCTCCTACAATGAGCAGTTCTTC. Its protein is CASNGQGSSYNEQFF. The chain is built from TRBV2 and TRBJ2-1, with TRBD1 matching over 9 bases. The CDR3 is made up of 15 amino acids. CDR1 SNHLY and CDR2 FYNNEI come from the germline V gene. J gave up 0 bases and V 7 bases, and 4 bases lay outside the gene matches. The entire variable domain, with the rest obtained from reference TRBV2 and TRBJ2-1, is as follows: EPEVTQTPSHQVTQMGQEVILRCVPISNHLYFYWYRQILGQKVEFLVSFYNNEISEKSEIFDDQFSVERPDGSNFTLKIRSTKLEDSAMYFCASNGQGSSYNEQFFGPGTRLTVL.